The clone carrying this T cell receptor beta chain has more than one count but fewer than ten. Construction of TCR beta libraries relied on iRepertoire HTBI primers and on Arm-PCR targeting CDR3 regions. MiXCR, run by TCRdb on the multiplex PCR reads, gives a single entry per CDR3 protein. The table has some 450,000 distinct CDR3 sequences, around a quarter seen once. This sample is part of a study of regulatory T cells in long-lasting Graves disease. Germline CDR1 is SGHTA and CDR2 is FQGNSA. With 6 bases clipped from V and 4 bases from J, the junction kept 12 bases outside the gene matches. The CDR3 extends over 16 amino acids. The sample's time point: persistent/refractory GD, antithyroid drugs over 5 years with positive TRAb. From PBMCs, RNA was extracted and then used to make the TCR library. American Thyroid Association guidelines defined how Graves' disease was diagnosed.

The rearrangement joins TRBV7-2 to TRBJ2-1, with 7 bases fitting TRBD2. The source is a female donor with Graves disease. Sequencing used peripheral blood mononuclear cells (PBMCs), obtained when the disease was refractory, from a patient treated with antithyroid drugs. The CDR3 reads CASSWDYPGDYNEQFF. The CDR3 DNA sequence: TGTGCCAGCAGTTGGGACTATCCGGGGGATTACAATGAGCAGTTCTTC.